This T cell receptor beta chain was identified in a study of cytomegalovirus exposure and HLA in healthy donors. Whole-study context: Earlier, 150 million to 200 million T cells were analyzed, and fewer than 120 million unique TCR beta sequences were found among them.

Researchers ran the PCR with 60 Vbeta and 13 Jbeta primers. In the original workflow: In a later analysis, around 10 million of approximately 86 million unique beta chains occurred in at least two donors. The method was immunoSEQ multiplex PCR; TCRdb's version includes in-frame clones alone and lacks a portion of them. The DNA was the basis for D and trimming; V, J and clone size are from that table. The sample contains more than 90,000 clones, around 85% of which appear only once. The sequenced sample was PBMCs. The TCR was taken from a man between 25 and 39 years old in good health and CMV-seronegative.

In nucleotides, the CDR3 is TGTGCCAGCAGTTCGAAAGCGGGGGGGCCAGATACGCAGTATTTT. It specifies CASSSKAGGPDTQYF. J is TRBJ2-3 and V is TRBV6-1; TRBD2 matches at 10 bases. The CDR3 totals 15 residues. V shed 5 bases and J 4 bases; nucleotides not matched to a gene: 6. Germline-derived CDR1 and CDR2 are MNHNS and SASEGT.